This T cell receptor (beta chain) comes out of a study of cytomegalovirus exposure and HLA in healthy donors. Study context: From donors who were HLA-typed, an early data release held 70 million to 90 million unique TCRs. Study-wide results and limits: Some V segments, TRBV6-2 and TRBV6-3 among them, were indistinguishable and were therefore excluded. An analysis done earlier found most TCR beta V segments productive about 87% or about 30% of the time. Cytomegalovirus status was reportedly diagnosed by the classifier with high sensitivity and specificity.

The PCR made use of 60 Vbeta and 13 Jbeta primers. Produced via immunoSEQ multiplex PCR; TCRdb's table is partial and in-frame only. The repertoire holds 40,000 to 55,000 clones, with about 60% as singletons. As regards this clone: Its target is not known.

CDR1 and CDR2 from the germline V gene are MGHRA and YSYEKL. Losses at the gene ends were 6 bases for V and 3 bases for J; bases not matched to a gene: 11. This CDR3 is built from 15 residues. What was sequenced was PBMCs. The chain recombines TRBV4-1 with TRBJ2-7; 7 nucleotides line up with TRBD1. This TCR was sampled from a man in his fifties or sixties in good health and CMV-seropositive. The CDR3 DNA reads TGCGCCAGCAGTCCACTGACAGGGTCATTCTACGAGCAGTACTTC. This gives the protein CASSPLTGSFYEQYF.